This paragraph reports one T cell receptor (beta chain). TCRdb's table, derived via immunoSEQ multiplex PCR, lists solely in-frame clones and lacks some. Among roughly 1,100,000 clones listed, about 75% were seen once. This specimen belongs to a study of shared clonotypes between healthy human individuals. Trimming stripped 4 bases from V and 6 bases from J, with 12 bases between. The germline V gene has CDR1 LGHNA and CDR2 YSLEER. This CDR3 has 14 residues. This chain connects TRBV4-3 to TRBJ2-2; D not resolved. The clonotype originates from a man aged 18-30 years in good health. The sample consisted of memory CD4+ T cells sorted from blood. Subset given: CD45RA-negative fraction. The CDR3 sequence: CASSLGQSPGELFF. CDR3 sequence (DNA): TGCGCCAGCAGCCTGGGTCAGTCCCCCGGGGAGCTGTTTTTT.